This T cell receptor beta chain was obtained from a study of OX40 agonist ivuxolimab in advanced cancers. About the investigation overall: Ivuxolimab was a fully human IgG2 agonistic monoclonal antibody targeting the costimulatory receptor OX40 (CD134). Intravenous ivuxolimab was administered to patients every 2 weeks at six dose levels: 0.01, 0.1, 0.3, 1.5, 3 and 10 mg/kg. Of the approximately 50 dose-escalation patients, hepatocellular carcinoma was present in around 19, melanoma in around 15, renal cell carcinoma in 9 and head and neck cancer in 9. In the dose-escalation cohort, approximately 80% of patients were male, and the mean age was roughly 60 years with a range of roughly 23 to 79. Patients were allowed to have had prior anti-PD-1, anti-PD-L1 or anti-CTLA-4 therapy, and approximately 43% of the dose-escalation patients had previously received checkpoint inhibitors. Partial responses were achieved by three dose-escalation patients, of whom one had hepatocellular carcinoma and two had cutaneous melanoma. The purpose of peripheral TCRbeta sequencing was to test whether ivuxolimab changed TCR sequence diversity and led to clonal T-cell expansion. The paper reports the monotherapy dose-escalation portion (N of about 47 patients) of the phase I ivuxolimab trial.

The trial excluded patients who had a history of autoimmune disease or who were on systemic immunosuppression. In every dose cohort, peripheral blood was drawn for TCR sequencing at baseline, cycle 4 day 1, and cycle 7 day 1. The samples were taken from a phase I, first-in-human, multicenter, open-label dose-escalation trial of ivuxolimab. The trial enrolled adults with locally advanced or metastatic head and neck squamous cell, hepatocellular, melanoma or renal cell carcinoma. Before TCR sequencing, CD4+ and CD8+ T cells were separately sorted from peripheral blood. Genomic DNA was isolated from the sorted cells so that the TCRbeta CDR3 region could be sequenced. TCRbeta CDR3 regions were sequenced using the immunoSEQ Assay. This is the immuneACCESS table as TCRdb keeps it, with only in-frame sequences that have V and J called. A part of the clones is gone; compared with another copy, unresolved V genes explain less than half, and the rest is unexplained. The sample table shows about 42,000 clones, and around 83% are seen once. The top ten hold 21% of the sample.

Paper-wide results and their limitations: The antigen specificity of the clonally expanded peripheral T cells was not determined. In partial responders in the 0.1-3.0 mg/kg groups, normalized peripheral clonal expansion was found to be among the lowest, especially among CD8+ T cells. Clonal expansion of both CD4+ and CD8+ blood T cells was observed from baseline to week 6 at doses 0.1 to 3.0 mg/kg. Low levels of normalized T-cell clonal expansion were also seen in some nonresponding patients. After ivuxolimab, more expanded clones were found on average in CD8+ T cells than in CD4+ T cells.

This clone has only one observation. Its target antigen remains unknown. Base qualities were left out, and no much larger clone turns up one base away. Trimming at the junction amounts to 0 bases on V and 3 bases on J, and the germline ends lie 12 bases apart. Including cysteine and phenylalanine, the CDR3 has 16 amino acids. CDR3 DNA only is kept here, 48 bases in frame from base 1. CDR1 and CDR2, per the germline V gene (reference sequence), are MNHEY and SMNVEV. The chain uses TRBV27 and TRBJ2-1, with the D gene call left open. This specimen consisted of CD4+ or CD8+ T cells sorted from blood, obtained in a trial of the OX40 agonist ivuxolimab. The source of this sequence is an adult with an advanced solid tumor such as melanoma, head and neck, liver or kidney cancer. The CDR3 region reads CASSLSVATHYNEQFF. The DNA is TGTGCCAGCAGTTTATCGGTGGCGACCCACTACAATGAGCAGTTCTTC.